This TCR beta chain comes out of a study of blood T cell repertoires in COVID-19 (dated by TCRdb to about 2020). Some background on the complete study: Samples from collaborators originated in the United States, Italy and Spain and spanned both the acute and convalescent phases of COVID-19. The prospective study material was composed of cDNA or gDNA derived from T cells, B-cell-depleted T cells, or PBMCs. The dataset comprised deeply sampled blood TCRbeta repertoires from subjects exposed to, actively infected with, or recovered from COVID-19. A freely available public database, intended as a resource for researchers studying the immune response to SARS-CoV-2, is where the repertoires were released. Samples were obtained from the ongoing ImmuneRACE study (first 160 participants) and from 1,254 subjects provided by 6 global collaborators. The sample metadata nearly always contained a de-identified subject ID, COVID-19 status, age in years and sex. HLA class I and class II types, where available, came from metadata supplied by the sample provider rather than from assay-based typing.

CDR3 length: 16 amino acids, cysteine to phenylalanine. Of the read, only the CDR3 DNA is kept; its 48 bases are in frame from base 1. Germline trimming: 6 bases from V, 0 bases from J; junction bases outside gene matches: 8. CDR1 and CDR2 (MNHNY, SVGAGI) derive from the germline V gene (reference sequence). The immunoSEQ Assay, a bias-controlled multiplex PCR, was used to amplify TCRbeta CDR3 regions from genomic DNA. As for how the authors treated the data: Within the assay, amplification of reference gene primers was used to estimate how many nucleated cells each sample contained. Sequence reads were collapsed and filtered to measure the absolute abundance of every unique TCRbeta CDR3 rearrangement. For each sample, productive Simpson clonality was calculated as the square root of Simpson's diversity index across productive rearrangements. The table comes from immuneACCESS by way of TCRdb, which keeps in-frame sequences with V and J called. Part of the clones is missing from these tables; in studies checked, under half for an unresolved V gene and the rest for unknown reasons. V, J and clone size are taken as reported in that table, and D and trimming were inferred from the DNA itself. In all, the sample holds about 75,000 clones, and almost 90% of those were seen once. The top ten hold 2.5% of the sample.

The collaborating institutions used their own protocols to collect whole blood in K2EDTA tubes. Collaborator samples were shipped for TCRbeta analysis as frozen whole blood, isolated PBMCs, or DNA extracted from either sample type. Results and caveats for the whole study, not just this receptor: The amount of clinical and demographic metadata varied by source and participant and was provided uncurated.

A remark on this clone: Its target antigen remains unknown. Base quality data are lacking; no much larger clone is found one base away.

Recombination connected TRBV6-6 to TRBJ1-5; TRBD1 matches 7 bases in the middle. This receptor was obtained from a human donor in a cohort sampled during active COVID-19. The sample consisted of peripheral blood. The CDR3 in this case is CASRGDSPYSNQPQHF. The DNA sequence is as follows: TGTGCCAGCAGGGGGGACAGTCCCTATAGCAATCAGCCCCAGCATTTT.